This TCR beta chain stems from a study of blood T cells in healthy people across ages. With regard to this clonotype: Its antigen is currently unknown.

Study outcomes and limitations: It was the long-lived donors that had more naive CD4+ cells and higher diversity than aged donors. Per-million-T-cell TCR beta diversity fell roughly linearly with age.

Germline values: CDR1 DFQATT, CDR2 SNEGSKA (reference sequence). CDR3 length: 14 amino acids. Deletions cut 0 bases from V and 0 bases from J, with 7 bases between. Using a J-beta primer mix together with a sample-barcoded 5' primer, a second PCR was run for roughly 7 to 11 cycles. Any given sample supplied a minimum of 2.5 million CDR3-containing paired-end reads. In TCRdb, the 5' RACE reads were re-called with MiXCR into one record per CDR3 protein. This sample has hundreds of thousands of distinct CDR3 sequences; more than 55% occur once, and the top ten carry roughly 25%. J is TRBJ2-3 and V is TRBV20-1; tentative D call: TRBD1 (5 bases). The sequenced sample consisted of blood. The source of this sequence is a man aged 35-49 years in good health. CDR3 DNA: TGCAGTGCTAGAGATGGGGCCAGCACAGATACGCAGTATTTT. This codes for CSARDGASTDTQYF.